This TCR beta chain was observed in a study of blood T cell repertoires in COVID-19. Study-level information: COVID-19 samples collected from the United States, Italy and Spain covered acute and convalescent phases. In each case, the material was cDNA or gDNA derived from T cells, B-cell-depleted T cells, or PBMCs.

The authors' processing: Reference gene primers were amplified, and this amplification served to estimate nucleated cell counts. Repertoires were generated with immunoSEQ multiplex PCR, while TCRdb's copy carries only in-frame clones and drops some. For V, J and clone size, that table is used; D and trimming come from the DNA. The data hold under 200,000 clones, with around 84% observed a single time. The CDR3 length is 16 residues. Germline V gene lookup returns CDR1 SGHTA and CDR2 FQGTGA. V shed 1 base, J shed 7 bases, and the junction held 13 bases outside the gene matches. The origin of this receptor is a woman aged 80 or older with acute or convalescent COVID-19. Specimen: peripheral blood. The chain has TRBV7-3 and TRBJ2-7; 7 nucleotides line up with TRBD2. The DNA of the CDR3 is TGTGCCAGCAGCTTAAGTCCCACTAGCGCGGCCTGGGAGCAGTACTTC. Translated: CASSLSPTSAAWEQYF.